This TCR beta chain was sequenced during a study of long-term antiretroviral therapy in people with HIV. Study background: It was about a decade after the earliest samples that the 2015 immediate-ART recommendation appeared. Study conclusions and caveats: Once patients were on ART, diversity went higher but still fell short of transplant donor controls.

Of note for this clone: Antigen: not known.

There are 13 residues in the CDR3. Trimming removed 1 base from V and 7 bases from J, with 7 bases in between. Per germline, CDR1 SEHNR and CDR2 FQNEAQ (reference sequence). Survey-level resolution applied to immunoSEQ assay v3.0. Sequencing was directed toward about 40,000-55,000 T-cell genomes in each sample. Repertoires were generated with immunoSEQ multiplex PCR, while TCRdb's copy carries only in-frame clones and drops some. The sample yields 25,000 to 35,000 clones, around 92% seen once. The TCR was taken from a man in his fifties with HIV. V is TRBV7-9 and J is TRBJ2-2; D unresolved. Material: unsorted PBMCs, obtained more than 7.3 years after starting antiretroviral therapy. The CDR3 is CASSLVEFGELFF. The DNA of the CDR3 is TGTGCCAGCAGCTTAGTTGAGTTCGGGGAGCTGTTTTTT.